This T cell receptor (beta chain) was captured in a study of blood T cell repertoires in COVID-19. Sequenced by immunoSEQ multiplex PCR; TCRdb stores in-frame clones only, minus some. This table holds a few hundred thousand clones, around 90% found once. CDR1 and CDR2 (germline): LGHDT, YNNKEL (reference sequence). The CDR3 runs 15 residues. V was trimmed by 3 bases and J by 0 bases, leaving 10 bases between them. The TCR originated in a man younger than 45 who had recovered from COVID-19. The sample taken for sequencing was PBMCs or T cells enriched from blood (not recorded which). The V gene is TRBV3-1 (or the pseudogene TRBV3-2), the J gene TRBJ2-3, with D tentatively TRBD1 (6 bases). For the CDR3, the DNA is TGTGCCAGCAGCCAGACAGGTTTTAGCACAGATACGCAGTATTTT. Amino acids: CASSQTGFSTDTQYF.